One and the same sample provided the 13 T cell receptor beta chains below, sequenced in a study of blood T cell repertoires in COVID-19. Repertoires were generated with immunoSEQ multiplex PCR, while TCRdb's copy carries only in-frame clones and drops some. The data show just under 350,000 clones, with 88% seen just once and 7.3% held by the top ten. The sequenced material came from peripheral blood. The receptors derive from a woman in her 70s with COVID-19, enrolled during active disease.

The chain has TRBV18 and TRBJ2-7; 8 bases are shared with TRBD2. The CDR3 runs to 16 residues. V dropped 2 bases and J dropped 2; count of bases not matched to a gene: 8. From germline, CDR1 is KGHSH and CDR2 LQKENI. The CDR3: CASSPTPSGPTYEQYF. CDR3 bases: TGTGCCAGCTCACCAACCCCTAGCGGGCCCACCTACGAGCAGTACTTC.

The sample holds one count of this clone. V and J are TRBV29-1 and TRBJ2-7; TRBD1 aligns across 7 bases. The J segment lost 2 bases and the V segment lost 4 bases, leaving 8 bases of the junction unmatched. CDR3 length equals 14 residues. CDR1 and CDR2 (germline): SQVTM, ANQGSEA. Here the CDR3 reads CSVGRDRATYEQYF. The CDR3 DNA reads as TGCAGCGTTGGTCGGGACAGAGCTACCTACGAGCAGTACTTC.

This clone was seen a single time. J is TRBJ2-7 and V is TRBV4-3; D perhaps matches TRBD1 (5 bases). Germline values: CDR1 LGHNA, CDR2 YSLEER. The CDR3 contains 18 residues. Trimming shortened V by 3 bases and J by 3 bases, and 24 bases separated the two germline ends. This CDR3 is CASSHHFETTEGDYEQYF. The CDR3 DNA is TGCGCCAGCAGCCACCACTTTGAGACGACAGAAGGGGACTACGAGCAGTACTTC.

The chain joins TRBV27 to TRBJ2-7; 10 bases are a match to TRBD1. CDR1 and CDR2 from the germline V gene are MNHEY and SMNVEV (reference sequence). J lost 0 bases, V lost 6 bases, and 5 bases had no gene match. This CDR3 contains 15 residues. CDR3 amino acids: CASRTGQGISYEQYF. CDR3 nucleotide sequence: TGTGCCAGCAGAACGGGACAGGGGATCTCCTACGAGCAGTACTTC.

The rearrangement uses TRBV6-6 and TRBJ1-1, with D uncertain. The ends were cut back, 5 bases at V and 8 bases at J, with 30 bases in the middle. This CDR3 has 18 amino acids. Germline assignment: CDR1 MNHNY and CDR2 SVGAGI (reference sequence). This CDR3 is CASSPPAGGYNPLKEAFF. CDR3 nucleotide sequence: TGTGCCAGCAGTCCCCCTGCGGGCGGCTATAACCCCCTAAAAGAAGCTTTCTTT.

The chain recombines TRBV30 with TRBJ1-2; no clear D gene. This CDR3 contains 15 residues. Germline CDR1 GTSNPN, CDR2 SVGIG (reference sequence). V shed 1 base and J shed 0 bases, with 12 bases lying between them. In DNA form, the CDR3 reads TGTGCCTGGAGTGGGACTTTACGAGCTAACTATGGCTACACCTTC. It translates to CAWSGTLRANYGYTF.

The chain has TRBV6-1 and TRBJ2-5, with D maybe TRBD2 (6 bases). The germline V gene encodes CDR1 MNHNS and CDR2 SASEGT. Trimming took 4 bases from V and 5 from J, leaving 11 bases between them. The CDR3 length is 13 residues. For the CDR3, the DNA is TGTGCCAGCAGTGGACTAGTCCGGGAGACCCAGTACTTC. Translating it yields CASSGLVRETQYF.

This rearrangement joins TRBV2 to TRBJ1-1, with D perhaps TRBD1 (5 bases). The CDR3 has 12 residues. Germline V gives CDR1 SNHLY, CDR2 FYNNEI. With 5 bases removed from V and 2 bases from J, the gap between germline ends came to 6 bases. The CDR3 sequence: CASSQGNTEAFF. In DNA, the CDR3 is TGTGCCAGCAGTCAGGGAAACACTGAAGCTTTCTTT.

This chain uses TRBV18 with TRBJ2-3, with 9 bases lining up with TRBD1. CDR1 KGHSH and CDR2 LQKENI come from the germline V gene. The trim removed 0 bases at V and 4 bases at J, leaving 2 bases unmatched. This CDR3 has 15 residues. The CDR3: CASSPPGQGPDTQYF. CDR3 sequence (DNA): TGTGCCAGCTCACCACCGGGACAGGGTCCAGATACGCAGTATTTT.

CDR3 DNA sequence: TGTGCCTGGAACTCATACACCTTC. Translating it yields CAWNSYTF. The chain recombines TRBV30 with TRBJ1-2; D gene ambiguous. The CDR3 totals 8 residues. Trimming stripped 4 bases from V and 11 bases from J, with 5 bases between. CDR1 and CDR2 from the germline V gene are GTSNPN and SVGIG (reference sequence).

The chain couples TRBV11-3 to TRBJ1-1, with a tentative D call TRBD1 (5 bases). The CDR3 extends over 13 amino acids. V was trimmed by 1 base and J by 7 bases, leaving 10 bases between them. Germline assignment: CDR1 SGHNT and CDR2 YENEEA. CDR3 DNA sequence: TGTGCCAGCAGCTTAGGTCGGACAAGTGAAGCTTTCTTT. Translated: CASSLGRTSEAFF.

The chain couples TRBV7-9 to TRBJ2-5; no reliable D call. CDR1 and CDR2 from the germline V gene are SEHNR and FQNEAQ (reference sequence). The CDR3 runs 12 residues. Trimming removed 3 bases from V and 3 bases from J, with 5 bases in between. Written as DNA, the CDR3 is TGTGCCAGCAGCTTTAGTAAAGAGACCCAGTACTTC. This translates into CASSFSKETQYF. Using reference TRBV7-9 and TRBJ2-5 for the parts outside the CDR3, the full variable domain is DTGVSQNPRHKITKRGQNVTFRCDPISEHNRLYWYRQTLGQGPEFLTYFQNEAQLEKSRLLSDRFSAERPKGSFSTLEIQRTEQGDSAMYLCASSFSKETQYFGPGTRLLVL.

The genes are TRBV7-2 and TRBJ1-4, with a weak D call TRBD1 (5 bases). CDR1 SGHTA and CDR2 FQGNSA come from the germline V gene. Trimming took off 4 bases at V and 7 bases at J, with 13 bases between the two ends. This CDR3 contains 14 residues. This chain's CDR3 is CASSSASGGEKLFF. In DNA form, the CDR3 reads TGTGCCAGCAGCTCTGCGAGCGGGGGTGAAAAACTGTTTTTT.